These 8 T cell receptor beta chains were sequenced from one sample in a study of blood T cell repertoires in COVID-19. Sequencing was performed with immunoSEQ multiplex PCR; in TCRdb, only in-frame clones are kept and a portion is missing. The sample yields approximately 140,000 clones, less than 85% seen once. Sequencing was performed on peripheral blood. These receptors originate from a woman older than 75 in a cohort sampled during active or convalescent COVID-19.

The chain couples TRBV5-1 to TRBJ1-1, with 9 nucleotides matching TRBD1. Germline values: CDR1 SGHRS, CDR2 YFSETQ. V lost 0 bases and J lost 1; bases outside the gene matches: 7. This CDR3 region has 17 residues. CDR3 bases: TGCGCCAGCAGCTTGGTCAGGACAGGGGTTGGGAACACTGAAGCTTTCTTT. It specifies CASSLVRTGVGNTEAFF.

This sequence joins TRBV5-1 and TRBJ2-5, with 9 bases that match TRBD2. Germline V CDR1 and CDR2: SGHRS, YFSETQ. The V gene end was trimmed by 4 bases and the J gene end by 5 bases; junction bases not matched to a gene: 9. CDR3 size: 15 residues. CDR3: CASSRTESGGETQYF. For the CDR3, the DNA is TGCGCCAGCAGCCGGACCGAAAGCGGGGGGGAGACCCAGTACTTC.

The V call is TRBV6-2 or TRBV6-3, the J call TRBJ1-5; tentatively, D is TRBD1 (5 bases). The V gene's germline CDR1 is MNHEY and CDR2 SVGEGT. The CDR3 spans 15 residues. With 7 bases removed from V and 7 bases from J, the gap between germline ends came to 20 bases. This chain's CDR3 is CASTPGRAGGQPQHF. The CDR3 DNA reads as TGTGCCAGCACCCCAGGGAGGGCAGGCGGCCAGCCCCAGCATTTT.

The V and J genes are TRBV4-2 and TRBJ1-2; 7 bases line up with TRBD1. Germline V gene sequence: CDR1 LGHNA, CDR2 YNFKEQ. Trimming at V came to 4 bases and at J to 7 bases, leaving 15 bases not matched to a gene. This CDR3 contains 16 residues. Written as DNA, the CDR3 is TGTGCCAGCAGCCGGCAAACCGACAGGGTGAGCTCTGGCTACACCTTC. It encodes CASSRQTDRVSSGYTF.

This clone was detected only a few times. V usage is TRBV4-1 and J usage is TRBJ1-2; D not certain. This CDR3 has 15 residues. The germline V gene has CDR1 MGHRA and CDR2 YSYEKL. V dropped 1 base and J dropped 0 bases, with 9 bases sitting between them. The CDR3 here is CASSQVIVTNYGYTF. The CDR3 DNA reads TGCGCCAGCAGCCAAGTAATAGTTACTAACTATGGCTACACCTTC.

The V call is TRBV2, the J call TRBJ2-2, with 7 bases matching TRBD1. V gave up 8 bases and J gave up 4 bases; unmatched junction bases: 7. Germline loops: CDR1 SNHLY, CDR2 FYNNEI. The length of the CDR3 is 14 residues. The CDR3 DNA follows: TGTGCCAGCTCCCGACAGGGCCGCACCGGGGAGCTGTTTTTT. Its translation is CASSRQGRTGELFF.

This clone was recorded a few times. The chain recombines TRBV5-4 with TRBJ1-4, with TRBD1 as a possible D gene (5 bases). Germline V gene lookup returns CDR1 SGHNT and CDR2 YYREEE (reference sequence). The V end was cut by 3 bases, the J end by 4 bases, with 10 bases between. This CDR3 contains 14 residues. Here the CDR3 reads CASSSTGGNEKLFF. The CDR3 bases are TGTGCCAGCAGCTCGACGGGGGGTAATGAAAAACTGTTTTTT.

The chain is built from TRBV7-3 and TRBJ2-1, with D perhaps matching TRBD2 (6 bases). Germline values: CDR1 SGHTA, CDR2 FQGTGA. Trimming took 1 base from V and 10 from J, leaving 11 bases between them. The CDR3 is 13 residues long. The CDR3 spells CASSLRLAEEQFF. The CDR3 nucleotides read TGTGCCAGCAGCTTAAGATTAGCGGAAGAGCAGTTCTTC.